In its sample, the clone carrying this TCR beta chain was seen many times. This entry comes from a study of T-cell reconstitution after alpha-beta-depleted transplantation in children. Preparation of the TCRbeta library involved a method that used unique molecular identifiers. From the PCR reads, TCRdb called clonotypes with MiXCR, one entry per CDR3 protein. Of almost 500,000 distinct CDR3 sequences listed, around 13% were seen once; the top ten hold more than 5.5%. Sample: PBMCs from the stem cell graft donor, taken from the stem cell graft. The receptor was derived from a human donor who donated a stem cell graft to a child with combined immunodeficiency.

This CDR3 reads CASCRGYTQETQYF. The CDR3 DNA is TGTGCCAGCTGCCGGGGCTATACCCAAGAGACCCAGTACTTC. The chain combines TRBV7-3 with TRBJ2-5; possibly TRBD1 or TRBD2 for D (5 bases each). Germline loops: CDR1 SGHTA, CDR2 FQGTGA. CDR3 length: 14 amino acids. The ends were cut back, 8 bases at V and 1 base at J, with 14 bases in the middle.